This TCR beta chain stems from a study of blood T cell repertoires in COVID-19 (dated by TCRdb to about 2020). About the study as a whole: Collaborator samples came from the United States, Italy and Spain and covered acute and convalescent phases of COVID-19. The material from the prospective study consisted of cDNA or gDNA derived from T cells, B-cell-depleted T cells, or PBMCs. Subjects who had been exposed to COVID-19, were actively infected with it, or had recovered from it provided the deeply sampled blood TCRbeta repertoires that made up the dataset. The repertoires were released in a freely available public database meant as a resource for research on the immune response to SARS-CoV-2. Samples came from the ongoing ImmuneRACE study (first 160 participants) plus 1,254 subjects from 6 global collaborators. A de-identified subject ID, COVID-19 status, age in years and sex were almost always included in the sample metadata. HLA class I and class II types, where available, came from metadata supplied by the sample provider rather than from assay-based typing.

TCRbeta CDR3 regions were amplified from genomic DNA by means of the immunoSEQ Assay, a bias-controlled multiplex PCR. The study's processing was this. The number of nucleated cells in each sample was estimated from the amplification of reference gene primers within the assay. To quantify the absolute abundance of each unique TCRbeta CDR3 rearrangement, sequence reads were collapsed and filtered. For each sample, productive Simpson clonality was calculated as the square root of Simpson's diversity index across productive rearrangements. Here the immuneACCESS table is served through TCRdb, limited to in-frame sequences with V and J called. Missing clones are a known gap in these copies; in checked studies unresolved V genes cover under half, and the rest lacks a known reason. For V, J and clone size, that table is used; D and trimming come from the DNA. The table for this sample lists some 60,000 clones; approximately 85% of them were counted only once. The top ten clonotypes cover 10% to 15% of the sample.

The CDR3 measures 13 amino acids from cysteine to phenylalanine. Only the CDR3 part of the read is kept: 39 bases, read in frame from the first base. Trimming at the junction amounts to 4 bases on V and 7 bases on J, and the germline ends lie 11 bases apart. CDR1 and CDR2 (KGHSH, LQKENI) derive from the germline V gene. As to this clone: Its antigen is unknown. It has no much larger one-base neighbor in the sample; base qualities were not kept.

Whole blood was collected in K2EDTA tubes by collaborating institutions according to the institutions' own protocols. For TCRbeta analysis, collaborator samples were shipped as frozen whole blood, as isolated PBMCs, or as DNA extracted from either sample type. General study outcomes and caveats: Clinical and demographic metadata were provided uncurated, with the amount varying by source and participant.

The chain was built from TRBV18 and TRBJ1-5, with the D gene uncertain. The clonotype comes from a human donor in a cohort sampled during active COVID-19. The sample was peripheral blood. Here is the DNA: TGTGCCAGCTCACGGGCTGAAGGACAGCCCCAGCATTTT. It is translated as CASSRAEGQPQHF.